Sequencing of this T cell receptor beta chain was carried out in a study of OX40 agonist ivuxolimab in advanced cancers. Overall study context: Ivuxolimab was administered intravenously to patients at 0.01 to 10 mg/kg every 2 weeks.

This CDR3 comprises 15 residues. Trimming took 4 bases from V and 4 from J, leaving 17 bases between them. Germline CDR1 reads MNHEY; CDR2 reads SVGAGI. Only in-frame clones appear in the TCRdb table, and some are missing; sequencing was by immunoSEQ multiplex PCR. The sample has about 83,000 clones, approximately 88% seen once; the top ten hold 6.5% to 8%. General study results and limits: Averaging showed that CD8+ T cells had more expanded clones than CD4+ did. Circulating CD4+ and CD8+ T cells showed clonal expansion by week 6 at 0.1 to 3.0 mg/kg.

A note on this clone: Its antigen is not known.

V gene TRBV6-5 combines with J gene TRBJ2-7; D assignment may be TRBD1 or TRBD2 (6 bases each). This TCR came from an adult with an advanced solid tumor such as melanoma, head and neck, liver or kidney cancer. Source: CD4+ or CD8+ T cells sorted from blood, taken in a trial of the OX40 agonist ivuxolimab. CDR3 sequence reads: CASSSGGGPAYEQYF. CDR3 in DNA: TGTGCCAGCAGTTCTGGAGGGGGGCCAGCGTACGAGCAGTACTTC.